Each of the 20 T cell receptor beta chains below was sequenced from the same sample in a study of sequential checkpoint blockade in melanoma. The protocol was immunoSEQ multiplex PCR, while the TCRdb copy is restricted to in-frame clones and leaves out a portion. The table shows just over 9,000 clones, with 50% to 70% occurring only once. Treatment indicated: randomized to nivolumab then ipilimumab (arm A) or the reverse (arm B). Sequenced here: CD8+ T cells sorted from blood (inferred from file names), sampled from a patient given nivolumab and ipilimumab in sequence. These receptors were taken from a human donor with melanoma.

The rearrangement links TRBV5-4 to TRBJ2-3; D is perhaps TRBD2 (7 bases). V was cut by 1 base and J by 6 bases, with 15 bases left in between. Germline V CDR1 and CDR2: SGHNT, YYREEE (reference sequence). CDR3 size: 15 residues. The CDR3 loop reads CASSLWGGAPDTQYF. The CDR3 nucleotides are TGTGCCAGCAGCTTGTGGGGGGGGGCCCCGGATACGCAGTATTTT.

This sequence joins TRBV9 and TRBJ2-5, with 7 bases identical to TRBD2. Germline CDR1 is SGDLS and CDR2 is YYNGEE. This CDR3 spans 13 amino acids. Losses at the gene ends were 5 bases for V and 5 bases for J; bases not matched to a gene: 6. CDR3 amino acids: CASSLAGGETQYF. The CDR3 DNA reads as TGTGCCAGCAGTTTAGCCGGGGGGGAGACCCAGTACTTC. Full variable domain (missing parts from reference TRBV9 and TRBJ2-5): DSGVTQTPKHLITATGQRVTLRCSPRSGDLSVYWYQQSLDQGLQFLIQYYNGEERAKGNILERFSAQQFPDLHSELNLSSLELGDSALYFCASSLAGGETQYFGPGTRLLVL.

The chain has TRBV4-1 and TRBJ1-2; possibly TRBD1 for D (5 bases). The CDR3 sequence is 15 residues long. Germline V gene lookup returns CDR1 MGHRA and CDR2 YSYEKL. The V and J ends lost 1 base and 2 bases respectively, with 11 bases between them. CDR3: CASSQANKGNYGYTF. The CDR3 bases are TGCGCCAGCAGCCAAGCTAACAAGGGGAACTATGGCTACACCTTC.

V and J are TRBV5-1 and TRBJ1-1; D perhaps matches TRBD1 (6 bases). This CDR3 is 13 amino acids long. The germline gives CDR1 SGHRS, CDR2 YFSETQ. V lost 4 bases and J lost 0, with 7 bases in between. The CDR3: CASSRTVNTEAFF. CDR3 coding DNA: TGCGCCAGCAGCCGGACAGTGAACACTGAAGCTTTCTTT. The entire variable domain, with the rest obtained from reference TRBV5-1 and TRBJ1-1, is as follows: KAGVTQTPRYLIKTRGQQVTLSCSPISGHRSVSWYQQTPGQGLQFLFEYFSETQRNKGNFPGRFSGRQFSNSRSEMNVSTLELGDSALYLCASSRTVNTEAFFGQGTRLTVV.

CDR3 nucleotide sequence: TGTGCCAGCAGCTCGACAGGACAGGGAAACACCATATATTTT. The encoded protein is CASSSTGQGNTIYF. The chain uses TRBV7-9 and TRBJ1-3, with D maybe TRBD1 (6 bases). The CDR3 loop spans 14 amino acids. V was shortened by 4 bases and J by 4 bases, with 11 bases between the two germline ends. Germline loops: CDR1 SEHNR, CDR2 FQNEAQ (reference sequence).

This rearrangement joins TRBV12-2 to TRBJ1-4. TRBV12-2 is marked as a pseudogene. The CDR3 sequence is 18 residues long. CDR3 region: CASRFISSGGRGNEKLFF. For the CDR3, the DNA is TGTGCAAGTCGCTTCATTAGTTCGGGGGGGAGGGGTAATGAAAAACTGTTTTTT.

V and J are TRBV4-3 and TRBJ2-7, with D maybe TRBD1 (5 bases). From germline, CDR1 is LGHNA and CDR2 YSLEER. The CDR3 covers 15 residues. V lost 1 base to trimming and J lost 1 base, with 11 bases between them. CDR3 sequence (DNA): TGCGCCAGCAGCCAAGGTTGGGGCCCGTCCTACGAGCAGTACTTC. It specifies CASSQGWGPSYEQYF.

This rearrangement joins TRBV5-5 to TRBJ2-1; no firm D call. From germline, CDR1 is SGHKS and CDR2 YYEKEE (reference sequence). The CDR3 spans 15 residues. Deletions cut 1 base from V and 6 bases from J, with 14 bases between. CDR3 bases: TGTGCCAGCAGCTTGTGGGCAGCCTCAGGCAATGAGCAGTTCTTC. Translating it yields CASSLWAASGNEQFF.

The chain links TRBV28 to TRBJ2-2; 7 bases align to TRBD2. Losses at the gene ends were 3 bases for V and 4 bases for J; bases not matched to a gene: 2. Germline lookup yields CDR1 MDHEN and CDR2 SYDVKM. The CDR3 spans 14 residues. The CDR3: CASSFRGGTGELFF. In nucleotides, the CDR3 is TGTGCCAGCAGTTTCCGCGGGGGCACCGGGGAGCTGTTTTTT. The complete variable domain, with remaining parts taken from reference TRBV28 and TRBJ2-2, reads DVKVTQSSRYLVKRTGEKVFLECVQDMDHENMFWYRQDPGLGLRLIYFSYDVKMKEKGDIPEGYSVSREKKERFSLILESASTNQTSMYLCASSFRGGTGELFFGEGSRLTVL.

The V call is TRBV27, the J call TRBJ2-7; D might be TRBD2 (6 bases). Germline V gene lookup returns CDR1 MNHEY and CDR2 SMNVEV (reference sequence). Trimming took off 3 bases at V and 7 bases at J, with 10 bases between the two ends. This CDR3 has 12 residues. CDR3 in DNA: TGTGCCAGCAGTTTCCCCGGGGGTGAGCAGTACTTC. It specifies CASSFPGGEQYF.

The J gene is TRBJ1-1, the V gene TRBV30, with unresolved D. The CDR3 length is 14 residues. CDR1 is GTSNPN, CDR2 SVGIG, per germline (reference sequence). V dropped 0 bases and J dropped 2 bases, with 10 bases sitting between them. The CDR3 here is CAWSVLPGNTEAFF. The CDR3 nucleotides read TGTGCCTGGAGTGTACTTCCAGGCAACACTGAAGCTTTCTTT.

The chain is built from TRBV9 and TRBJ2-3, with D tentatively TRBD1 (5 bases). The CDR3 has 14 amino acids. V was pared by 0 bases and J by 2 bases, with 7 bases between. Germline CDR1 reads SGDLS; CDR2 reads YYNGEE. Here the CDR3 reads CASSVVGHTDTQYF. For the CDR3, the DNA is TGTGCCAGCAGCGTAGTGGGGCACACAGATACGCAGTATTTT.

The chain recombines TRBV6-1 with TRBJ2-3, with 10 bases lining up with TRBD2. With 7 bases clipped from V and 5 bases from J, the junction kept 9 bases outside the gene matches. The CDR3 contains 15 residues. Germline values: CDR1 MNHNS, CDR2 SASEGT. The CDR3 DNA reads TGTGCCAGCACCTGGAGCGGGGGGGGGAAAGATACGCAGTATTTT. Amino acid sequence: CASTWSGGGKDTQYF.

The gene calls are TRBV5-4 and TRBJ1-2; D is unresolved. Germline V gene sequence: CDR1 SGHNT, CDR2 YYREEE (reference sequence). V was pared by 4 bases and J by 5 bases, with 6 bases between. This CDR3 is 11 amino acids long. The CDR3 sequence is CASSRGYGYTF. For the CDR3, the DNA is TGTGCCAGCAGCCGCGGTTATGGCTACACCTTC.

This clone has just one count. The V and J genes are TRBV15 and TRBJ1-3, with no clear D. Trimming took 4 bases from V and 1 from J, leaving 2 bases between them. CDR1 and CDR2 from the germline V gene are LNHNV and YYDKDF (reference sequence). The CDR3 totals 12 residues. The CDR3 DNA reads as TGTGCCACCAGCACTTCTGGAAACACCATATATTTT. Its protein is CATSTSGNTIYF.

CDR3 coding DNA: TGTGCCAGCAGCTGGGGAACAGGGGGCCGGTACGAGCAGTACTTC. It encodes CASSWGTGGRYEQYF. The chain uses TRBV5-6 and TRBJ2-7, with 9 bases matching TRBD1. This CDR3 has 15 residues. Unmatched junction bases numbered 8, after V lost 3 bases and J lost 4 bases. Germline values: CDR1 SGHDT, CDR2 YYEEEE.

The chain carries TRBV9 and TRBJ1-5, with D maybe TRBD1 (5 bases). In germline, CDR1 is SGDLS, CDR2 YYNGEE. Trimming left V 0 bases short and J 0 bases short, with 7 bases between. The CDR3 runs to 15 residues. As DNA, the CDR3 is TGTGCCAGCAGCGTAGGGGGCCTTAGCAATCAGCCCCAGCATTTT. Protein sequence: CASSVGGLSNQPQHF.

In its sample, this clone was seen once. The CDR3, as DNA: TGCGCCAGCAGCCGGGGGCCGTCGGGGGGCACCGATGGCTACACCTTC. It specifies CASSRGPSGGTDGYTF. The chain joins TRBV4-3 to TRBJ1-2; perhaps TRBD1 as D (6 bases). CDR1 is LGHNA, CDR2 YSLEER, per germline. This CDR3 region has 16 residues. Trimming took 4 bases from V and 6 from J, leaving 21 bases between them.

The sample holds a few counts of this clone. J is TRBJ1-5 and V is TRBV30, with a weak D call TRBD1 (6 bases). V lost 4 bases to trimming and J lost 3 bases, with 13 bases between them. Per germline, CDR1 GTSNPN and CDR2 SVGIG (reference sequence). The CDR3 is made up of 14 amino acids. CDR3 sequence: CAWTGTGHNQPQHF. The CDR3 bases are TGTGCCTGGACCGGTACAGGGCACAATCAGCCCCAGCATTTT.

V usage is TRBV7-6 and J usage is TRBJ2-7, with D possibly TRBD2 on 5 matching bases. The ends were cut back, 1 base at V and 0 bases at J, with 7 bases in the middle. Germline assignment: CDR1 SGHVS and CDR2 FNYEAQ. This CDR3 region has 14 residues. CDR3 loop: CASSLGGNSYEQYF. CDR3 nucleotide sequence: TGTGCCAGCAGCTTAGGAGGGAACTCCTACGAGCAGTACTTC.